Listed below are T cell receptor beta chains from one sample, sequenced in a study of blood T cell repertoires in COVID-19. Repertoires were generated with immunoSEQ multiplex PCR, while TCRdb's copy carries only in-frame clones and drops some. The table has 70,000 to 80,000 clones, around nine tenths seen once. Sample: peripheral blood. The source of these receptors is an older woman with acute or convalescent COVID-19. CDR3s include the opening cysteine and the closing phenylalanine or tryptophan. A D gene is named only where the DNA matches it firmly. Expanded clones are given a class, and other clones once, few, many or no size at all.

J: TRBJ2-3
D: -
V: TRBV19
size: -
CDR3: CASQLPGVGPDTQYF
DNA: TGTGCCAGTCAACTCCCAGGGGTCGGCCCAGATACGCAGTATTTT

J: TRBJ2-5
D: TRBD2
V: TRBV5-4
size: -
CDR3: CASSFGLAGETQYF
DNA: TGTGCCAGCAGCTTCGGACTAGCTGGTGAGACCCAGTACTTC

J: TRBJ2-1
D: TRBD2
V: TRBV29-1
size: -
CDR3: CSVSLFGAGGRNEQFF
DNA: TGCAGCGTGTCCCTGTTTGGAGCGGGGGGGCGAAATGAGCAGTTCTTC

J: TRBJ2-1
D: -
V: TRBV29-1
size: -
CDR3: CSVAITGSNEQFF
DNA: TGCAGCGTTGCTATTACAGGGAGCAATGAGCAGTTCTTC

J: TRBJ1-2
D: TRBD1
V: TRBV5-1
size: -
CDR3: CASSLVGQGSYTF
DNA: TGCGCCAGCAGCTTGGTGGGACAGGGGAGCTACACCTTC

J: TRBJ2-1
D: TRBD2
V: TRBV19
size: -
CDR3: CASSRPGLSYNEQFF
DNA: TGTGCCAGTAGTAGACCGGGACTATCCTACAATGAGCAGTTCTTC

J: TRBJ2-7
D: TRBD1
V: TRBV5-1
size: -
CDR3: CASSTGQGGYEQYF
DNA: TGCGCCAGCAGCACGGGACAGGGAGGATACGAGCAGTACTTC

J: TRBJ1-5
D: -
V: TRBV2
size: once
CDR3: CASSHDGKSNQPQHF
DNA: TGTGCCAGCAGTCACGACGGGAAAAGCAATCAGCCCCAGCATTTT

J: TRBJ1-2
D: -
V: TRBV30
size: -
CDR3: CAWSVPRYSNYGYTF
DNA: TGTGCCTGGAGTGTACCGCGGTACTCTAACTATGGCTACACCTTC

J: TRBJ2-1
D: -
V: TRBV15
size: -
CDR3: CATSSLGSGSYNEQFF
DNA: TGTGCCACCAGCAGCCTTGGTTCGGGATCCTACAATGAGCAGTTCTTC

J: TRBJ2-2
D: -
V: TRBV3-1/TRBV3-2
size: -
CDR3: CASSPEGSGRHGELFF
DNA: TGTGCCAGCAGCCCCGAAGGCAGCGGGCGACACGGGGAGCTGTTTTTT

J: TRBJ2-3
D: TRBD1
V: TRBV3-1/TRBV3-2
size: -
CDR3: CASSQGQSGTQYF
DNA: TGTGCCAGCAGCCAGGGACAGAGCGGTACGCAGTATTTT

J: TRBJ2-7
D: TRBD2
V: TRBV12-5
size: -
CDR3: CASATGTSGLYF
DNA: TGTGCTAGTGCCACCGGGACTAGCGGATTGTACTTC

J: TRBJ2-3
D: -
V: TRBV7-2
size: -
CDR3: CASSLQRGTDTQYF
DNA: TGTGCCAGCAGCTTACAACGAGGCACAGATACGCAGTATTTT

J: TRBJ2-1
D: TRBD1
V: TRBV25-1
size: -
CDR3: CASRGDRLYNEQFF
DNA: TGTGCCAGCAGAGGGGACAGACTATACAATGAGCAGTTCTTC

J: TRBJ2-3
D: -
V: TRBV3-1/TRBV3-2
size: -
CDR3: CASSQDLGRTDTQYF
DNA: TGTGCCAGCAGCCAAGATCTAGGTCGCACAGATACGCAGTATTTT

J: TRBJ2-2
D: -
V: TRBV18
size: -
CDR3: CASSPSLLANTGELFF
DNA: TGTGCCAGCTCACCAAGCCTACTAGCGAACACCGGGGAGCTGTTTTTT

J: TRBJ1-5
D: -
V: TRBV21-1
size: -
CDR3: CASTHAGHYSNQPQHF
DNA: TGTGCCAGCACCCACGCGGGGCATTATAGCAATCAGCCCCAGCATTTT

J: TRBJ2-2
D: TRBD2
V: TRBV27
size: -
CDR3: CASSLAASGDGELFF
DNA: TGTGCCAGCAGTTTAGCGGCTAGCGGGGACGGGGAGCTGTTTTTT

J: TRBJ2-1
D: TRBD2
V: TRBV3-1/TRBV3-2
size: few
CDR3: CASSQASSGGLGEQFF
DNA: TGTGCCAGCAGCCAAGCCTCGAGCGGGGGCCTAGGTGAGCAGTTCTTC

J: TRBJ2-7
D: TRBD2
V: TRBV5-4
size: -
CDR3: CASKLAGGDAYEQYF
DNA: TGTGCCAGCAAACTAGCGGGGGGCGACGCCTACGAGCAGTACTTC

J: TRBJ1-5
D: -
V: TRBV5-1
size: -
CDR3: CASSSYPGEGQPQHF
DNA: TGCGCCAGCAGCTCGTACCCAGGGGAGGGCCAGCCCCAGCATTTT

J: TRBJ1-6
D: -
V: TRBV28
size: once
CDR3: CASSLFRAVRDSPLHF
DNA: TGTGCCAGCAGTTTATTCCGGGCAGTGCGGGATTCACCCCTCCACTTT

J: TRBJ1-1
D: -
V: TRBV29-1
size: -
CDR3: CSVEDLAYTEAFF
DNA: TGCAGCGTTGAAGATTTGGCATACACTGAAGCTTTCTTT

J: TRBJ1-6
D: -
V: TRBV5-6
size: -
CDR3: CASSLGSSYNSPLHF
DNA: TGTGCCAGCAGCTTGGGGAGCTCCTATAATTCACCCCTCCACTTT

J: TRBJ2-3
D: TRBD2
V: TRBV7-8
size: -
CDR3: CASSLVAGGYTQYF
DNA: TGTGCCAGCAGCTTAGTTGCGGGGGGATATACGCAGTATTTT

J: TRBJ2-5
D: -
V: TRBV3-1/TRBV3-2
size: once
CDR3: CASSHDLETQYF
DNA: TGTGCCAGCAGCCATGACTTGGAGACCCAGTACTTC

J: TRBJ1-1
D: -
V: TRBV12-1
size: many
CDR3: CASSFQIRPSRGTEAFF
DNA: TGTGCCAGCAGCTTCCAAATCAGACCTTCCCGGGGTACTGAAGCTTTCTTT

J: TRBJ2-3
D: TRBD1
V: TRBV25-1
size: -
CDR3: CASSTRTGGGWPDTQYF
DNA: TGTGCCAGCAGTACCCGAACAGGGGGCGGTTGGCCAGATACGCAGTATTTT

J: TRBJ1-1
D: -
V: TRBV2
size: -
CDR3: CASSTGMNTEAFF
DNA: TGTGCCAGCAGCACGGGAATGAACACTGAAGCTTTCTTT

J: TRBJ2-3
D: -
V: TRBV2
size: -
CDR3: CASSGTWSTDTQYF
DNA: TGTGCCAGCAGTGGGACATGGAGCACAGATACGCAGTATTTT

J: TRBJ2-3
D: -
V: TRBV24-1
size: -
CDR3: CATSDIRLNTQYF
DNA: TGTGCCACCAGTGATATCCGGTTGAATACGCAGTATTTT

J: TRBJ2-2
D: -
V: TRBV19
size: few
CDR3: CASSTGGGAGELFF
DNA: TGTGCCAGTAGCACCGGAGGGGGGGCCGGGGAGCTGTTTTTT

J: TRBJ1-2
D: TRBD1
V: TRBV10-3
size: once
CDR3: CAISVSRGIANYGYTF
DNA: TGTGCCATCAGCGTGTCCAGGGGGATTGCGAACTATGGCTACACCTTC

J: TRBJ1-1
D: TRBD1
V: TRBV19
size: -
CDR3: CASRDWTGGDGTEAFF
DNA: TGTGCCAGTAGGGATTGGACAGGGGGCGATGGGACTGAAGCTTTCTTT

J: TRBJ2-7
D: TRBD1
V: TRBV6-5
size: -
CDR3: CASSPGTGTGEQYF
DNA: TGTGCCAGCAGTCCCGGGACAGGGACGGGCGAGCAGTACTTC

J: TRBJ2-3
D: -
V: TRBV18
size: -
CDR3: CASSPESLIPDTQYF
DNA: TGTGCCAGCTCACCAGAATCTCTAATTCCAGATACGCAGTATTTT

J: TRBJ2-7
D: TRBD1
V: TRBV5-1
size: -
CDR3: CASRTGQGDYEQYF
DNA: TGCGCCAGTCGCACGGGACAGGGCGACTACGAGCAGTACTTC

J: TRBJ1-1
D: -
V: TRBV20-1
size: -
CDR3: CSASPRGYNTEAFF
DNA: TGCAGTGCTAGTCCCAGGGGTTACAACACTGAAGCTTTCTTT

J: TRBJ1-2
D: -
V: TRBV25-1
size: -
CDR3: CATRDFYGYTF
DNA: TGTGCCACCAGAGACTTCTATGGCTACACCTTC